This T cell receptor (beta chain) was observed in a study of radiotherapy plus CTLA-4 blockade in lung cancer. Study-level information: Among enrolled patients, less than 20% responded and about 30% achieved disease control.

Study-wide findings and caveats: In blood, after radiotherapy plus ipilimumab, tumor-derived TCR clones expanded. Best predicting response, reportedly, were early blood T cell clone dynamics, with interferon-beta.

On this clone itself: Its specificity is unknown.

Here immunoSEQ multiplex PCR was the method, and the copy in TCRdb shows in-frame clones only, minus some. Among 70,000 to 85,000 clones listed, roughly 74% were seen once. Trimming removed 2 bases at V and 0 bases at J, with 17 bases between. CDR3 size: 19 residues. In germline, CDR1 is SGHTA, CDR2 FQGTGA. The sequence derives from a human donor with non-small cell lung cancer whose response to radiotherapy plus ipilimumab could not be evaluated. Here the sequenced sample was peripheral blood, taken from a patient treated with radiotherapy plus ipilimumab. The chain is built from TRBV7-3 and TRBJ2-6, with D tentatively TRBD2 (6 bases). This CDR3 is CASSLGGRQIDSGANVLTF. The CDR3 nucleotides are TGTGCCAGCAGCTTAGGAGGGAGACAGATTGACTCTGGGGCCAACGTCCTGACTTTC.